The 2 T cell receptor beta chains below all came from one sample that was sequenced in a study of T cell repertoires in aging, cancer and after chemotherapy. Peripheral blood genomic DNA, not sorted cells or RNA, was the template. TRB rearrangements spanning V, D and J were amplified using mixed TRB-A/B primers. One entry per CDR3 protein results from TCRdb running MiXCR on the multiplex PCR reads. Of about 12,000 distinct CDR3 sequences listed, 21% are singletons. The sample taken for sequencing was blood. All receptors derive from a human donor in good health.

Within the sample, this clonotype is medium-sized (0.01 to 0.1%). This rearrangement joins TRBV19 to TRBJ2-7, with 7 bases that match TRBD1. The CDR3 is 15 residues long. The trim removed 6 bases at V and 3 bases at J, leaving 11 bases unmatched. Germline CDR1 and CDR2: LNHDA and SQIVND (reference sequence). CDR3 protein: CASSATGTAFYEQYF. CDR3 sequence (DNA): TGTGCCAGTAGCGCGACCGGGACAGCCTTCTACGAGCAGTACTTC.

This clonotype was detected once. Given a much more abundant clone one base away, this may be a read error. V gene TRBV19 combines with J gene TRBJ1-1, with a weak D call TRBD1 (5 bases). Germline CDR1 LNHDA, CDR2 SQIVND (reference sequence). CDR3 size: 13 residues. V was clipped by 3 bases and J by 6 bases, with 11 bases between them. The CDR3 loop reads CASSIGRGAEAFF. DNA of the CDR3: TGTGCCAGTAGTATTGGAAGAGGGGCTGAAGCTTTCTTT.